Presented here are 3 T cell receptor beta chains from one specimen sequenced in a study of T-cell memory formation after mild COVID-19. One entry per CDR3 protein results from TCRdb running MiXCR on the 5' RACE reads. This sample yields approximately 300,000 distinct CDR3 sequences, of which roughly a fifth are seen a single time; 20% to 25% belongs to the top ten. Sample: PBMCs or a T cell subset sorted from them (not recorded which). Receptor source: a young man who had mild COVID-19 (a few samples of this study predate the infection). Cell type and time point are not known.

The chain recombines TRBV5-1 with TRBJ2-1; unclear D gene. The CDR3 has 13 residues. Trimming stripped 1 base from V and 7 bases from J, with 9 bases between. Germline-derived CDR1 and CDR2 are SGHRS and YFSETQ. CDR3 in amino acids: CASSLRRDNEQFF. The DNA of the CDR3 is TGCGCCAGCAGCTTGAGACGCGATAATGAGCAGTTCTTC.

This clonotype appeared a few times. The chain combines TRBV29-1 with TRBJ1-2; D is uncertain. V was cut by 4 bases and J by 2 bases, with 8 bases left in between. The germline V gene has CDR1 SQVTM and CDR2 ANQGSEA. The CDR3 sequence is 12 residues long. CDR3 sequence (DNA): TGCAGCGTTGTTGATCCCAACTATGGCTACACCTTC. Amino acids: CSVVDPNYGYTF.

This clonotype was seen a handful of times. The genes are TRBV7-2 and TRBJ1-2; 7 bases are a match to TRBD1. Unmatched junction bases numbered 10, after V lost 5 bases and J lost 7 bases. The CDR3 totals 14 residues. Germline assignment: CDR1 SGHTA and CDR2 FQGNSA. The CDR3, as DNA: TGTGCCAGCAGCCGACGACAGGGCGGGAGTGGCTACACCTTC. Translated, it gives CASSRRQGGSGYTF.